What follows describes a single T cell receptor (beta chain). This specimen belongs to a study of shared clonotypes between healthy human individuals. Clones were read by immunoSEQ multiplex PCR, and TCRdb kept only the in-frame ones, dropping some. Of over 2 million clones in the sample, under 95% were seen once. The germline CDR1 and CDR2 sequences are SEHNR and FQNEAQ (reference sequence). The V and J ends lost 4 bases and 11 bases respectively, with 13 bases between them. The CDR3 is 12 residues long. The clonotype originates from a young man in good health. Some clones in this sample may be carry-over from other donors' samples. The specimen sequenced was naive CD4+ T cells from PBMCs. Subset: CD45RA+ positively selected. V and J are TRBV7-9 and TRBJ2-3, with D perhaps matching TRBD1 (6 bases). The CDR3, as DNA: TGTGCCAGCAGCTCCTTGGGGGCAGGGCAGTATTTT. Its protein is CASSSLGAGQYF.